Presented here are 8 T cell receptor beta chains from one specimen sequenced in a study of shared clonotypes between healthy human individuals (dated by TCRdb to 2018 to 2021). Library method: the immunoSEQ multiplex PCR assay. As stored in TCRdb, this immuneACCESS dataset retains in-frame rearrangements with V and J assigned. A fraction of the clones does not appear; measured against another copy, unresolved V genes explain less than half of the discrepancy, and the remainder lacks a known reason. Recorded for this sample are approximately 1,500,000 clones; 95% to 99% of them occurred a single time. In total, the top ten clones hold approximately 0.44% of the sample. Sequenced input: naive CD4+ T cells sorted from blood. The cell subset or site label for this specimen denotes: CD45RA+ positively selected. Receptors originate from a man aged 25-45 years in good health.

This clone appeared a single time. V is TRBV5-4 and J is TRBJ1-3; no firm D call. This CDR3 is 16 amino acids long. The V end lost 2 bases, the J end lost 1 base, and 13 bases lay between the germline ends. The V gene's germline CDR1 is SGHNT and CDR2 YYREEE (reference sequence). The CDR3 nucleotides are TGTGCCAGCAGCTTTAATTCAGGCAGGTCTGGAAACACCATATATTTT. Encoded protein: CASSFNSGRSGNTIYF.

This chain uses TRBV18 with TRBJ1-3, with D hard to call. The CDR3 covers 15 residues. The germline gives CDR1 KGHSH, CDR2 LQKENI. Trimming took off 3 bases at V and 0 bases at J, with 9 bases between the two ends. The CDR3 sequence: CASSPMLLSGNTIYF. The CDR3 bases are TGTGCCAGCTCACCTATGTTACTCTCTGGAAACACCATATATTTT.

This chain links TRBV9 with TRBJ2-7, with TRBD2 identical over 9 bases. CDR1 SGDLS and CDR2 YYNGEE come from the germline V gene. The V gene end was trimmed by 4 bases and the J gene end by 3 bases; junction bases not matched to a gene: 5. CDR3 length: 14 residues. CDR3 amino acids: CASSRGTSFYEQYF. In DNA form, the CDR3 reads TGTGCCAGCAGCCGCGGGACTAGCTTCTACGAGCAGTACTTC. The entire variable domain, with the rest obtained from reference TRBV9 and TRBJ2-7, is as follows: DSGVTQTPKHLITATGQRVTLRCSPRSGDLSVYWYQQSLDQGLQFLIQYYNGEERAKGNILERFSAQQFPDLHSELNLSSLELGDSALYFCASSRGTSFYEQYFGPGTRLTVT.

This sequence joins TRBV28 and TRBJ2-2, with D possibly being TRBD1 (6 bases). The germline V gene has CDR1 MDHEN and CDR2 SYDVKM. CDR3 size: 14 residues. V lost 7 bases and J lost 4, with 13 bases in between. Here the CDR3 reads CASNRDIGTGELFF. The CDR3 DNA reads as TGTGCCAGCAACCGGGACATAGGCACCGGGGAGCTGTTTTTT.

The CDR3 protein is CASSPGETQYF. CDR3 coding DNA: TGCGCCAGCAGCCCAGGTGAGACCCAGTACTTC. V and J are TRBV10-2 and TRBJ2-5, with D unresolved. The V gene's germline CDR1 is WSHSY and CDR2 SAAADI. V was shortened by 6 bases and J by 5 bases, with 7 bases between the two germline ends. CDR3 length: 11 amino acids.

This rearrangement joins TRBV18 to TRBJ1-1; D is unresolved. The CDR3 is made up of 12 amino acids. CDR1 is KGHSH and CDR2 is LQKENI in the germline V gene. Trimming left V 4 bases short and J 8 bases short, with 11 bases between. The CDR3, as DNA: TGTGCCAGCTCACAATCCGGTACAGAAGCTTTCTTT. Translation: CASSQSGTEAFF.

The CDR3 nucleotides read TGTGCCAGCAGCCGACCGCTAGCGGGAAATGAGCAGTTCTTC. Its translation: CASSRPLAGNEQFF. The chain combines TRBV27 with TRBJ2-1, with 9 bases that match TRBD2. The J segment lost 7 bases and the V segment lost 6 bases, leaving 7 bases of the junction unmatched. CDR1 MNHEY and CDR2 SMNVEV come from the germline V gene (reference sequence). The CDR3 runs 14 residues.

The chain links TRBV11-2 to TRBJ2-7, with TRBD2 as a possible D gene (5 bases). V was trimmed by 1 base and J by 3 bases, leaving 13 bases between them. Germline values: CDR1 SGHAT, CDR2 FQNNGV. The CDR3 consists of 15 residues. The DNA of the CDR3 is TGTGCCAGCAGCTTAGGGGCGGGCAGCTACTACGAGCAGTACTTC. It codes for CASSLGAGSYYEQYF. Using reference TRBV11-2 and TRBJ2-7 for the parts outside the CDR3, the full variable domain is EAGVAQSPRYKIIEKRQSVAFWCNPISGHATLYWYQQILGQGPKLLIQFQNNGVVDDSQLPKDRFSAERLKGVDSTLKIQPAKLEDSAVYLCASSLGAGSYYEQYFGPGTRLTVT.